This TCR beta chain stems from a study of T cell repertoires in cytomegalovirus infection. Study overall: HLA-B-restricted CMV epitopes that are well studied, plus recently identified HLA-C-restricted ones, were used by the study.

TCRdb redid the calling of the reads with MiXCR, one entry per CDR3 protein. In the table there are 650,000 to 900,000 distinct CDR3 sequences, almost 30% of which are singletons. Germline V CDR1 and CDR2: MNHEY, SVGEGT. The CDR3 totals 16 residues. Trimming left V 5 bases short and J 1 base short, with 17 bases between. The study's findings and limits: Cumulative public TCR beta family frequency identified CMV carriers with the relevant HLA.

This clonotype came up a few times. The antigen is unknown. The genes are TRBV6-2 or TRBV6-3 and TRBJ1-1; D perhaps matches TRBD1 (6 bases). This clonotype was obtained from a human donor in good health (CMV status not recorded). Some clones in this sample may be carry-over from other donors' samples. The sequences come from cultured CD8+ T cells from PBMCs, collected from culture after CMV antigen stimulation. The CDR3 region is CASSTNHRVENTEAFF. CDR3 nucleotides: TGTGCCAGCAGTACGAATCACAGGGTGGAGAACACTGAAGCTTTCTTT.